The next 9 T cell receptor beta chains were all read from a single sample in a study of T cell responses to AZD1222 COVID-19 vaccine (dated by TCRdb to the early 2020s). The time point tag for this specimen amounts to: baseline before first vaccination. Libraries were constructed by the immunoSEQ multiplex PCR assay. The table comes from immuneACCESS by way of TCRdb, which keeps in-frame sequences with V and J called. Part of the clones is missing from these tables; in studies checked, under half for an unresolved V gene and the rest for unknown reasons. The sample profile shows around 160,000 clones; about 91% of them were found once. About 16% of the sample belongs to the ten largest clones. The sample here was peripheral blood, taken on day 0 of AZD1222 vaccination. The receptor source for this set is an adult in good health.

This chain's CDR3 is CASSSSDRVATEAFF. The CDR3 DNA is TGTGCCAGCAGTAGTTCGGACAGGGTTGCCACTGAAGCTTTCTTT. This chain joins TRBV9 and TRBJ1-1; 8 nucleotides align to TRBD1. The junction had 10 bases not matched to a gene; V was cut back by 5 bases and J by 4 bases. The CDR3 runs to 15 residues. Germline V CDR1 and CDR2: SGDLS, YYNGEE.

This sequence joins TRBV2 and TRBJ1-2; D is unresolved. This CDR3 has 11 amino acids. Germline CDR1 is SNHLY and CDR2 is FYNNEI. Trimming removed 7 bases at V and 2 bases at J, with 5 bases between. CDR3 amino acids: CASKANYGYTF. DNA for the CDR3: TGTGCCAGCAAGGCAAACTATGGCTACACCTTC.

The V and J genes are TRBV20-1 and TRBJ1-2; no firm D call. The CDR3 contains 11 residues. Between the trimmed V and J ends, which lost 3 bases and 5 bases, there was a span of 7 bases. Per germline, CDR1 DFQATT and CDR2 SNEGSKA (reference sequence). The CDR3 region has the DNA TGCAGTGCTAGTGGGTCGTATGGCTACACCTTC. Protein product: CSASGSYGYTF.

V usage is TRBV19 and J usage is TRBJ1-3; weak D call: TRBD1 (5 bases). This CDR3 has 16 residues. CDR1 is LNHDA, CDR2 SQIVND, per germline (reference sequence). Trimming removed 3 bases at V and 1 base at J, with 13 bases between. In DNA form, the CDR3 reads TGTGCCAGTAGTATCACGGGGCAGGGATCTGGAAACACCATATATTTT. It codes for CASSITGQGSGNTIYF. Using reference TRBV19 and TRBJ1-3 for the parts outside the CDR3, the full variable domain is DGGITQSPKYLFRKEGQNVTLSCEQNLNHDAMYWYRQDPGQGLRLIYYSQIVNDFQKGDIAEGYSVSREKKESFPLTVTSAQKNPTAFYLCASSITGQGSGNTIYFGEGSWLTVV.

V and J are TRBV18 and TRBJ1-2, with TRBD1 identical over 10 bases. J gave up 5 bases and V 6 bases, and 9 bases lay outside the gene matches. The CDR3 spans 15 residues. The germline gives CDR1 KGHSH, CDR2 LQKENI. CDR3 bases: TGTGCCAGCTCCGAGCGACAGGGGGCTTGGTATGGCTACACCTTC. This codes for CASSERQGAWYGYTF.

A few counts support this clone. The J gene is TRBJ1-3, the V gene TRBV6-5; D gene unclear. The CDR3 is 16 amino acids. Trimming stripped 3 bases from V and 0 bases from J, with 12 bases between. From germline, CDR1 is MNHEY and CDR2 SVGAGI. In nucleotides, the CDR3 is TGTGCCAGCAGTTATCAGAAACCACACTCTGGAAACACCATATATTTT. The encoded protein is CASSYQKPHSGNTIYF.

This chain connects TRBV4-3 to TRBJ1-2; TRBD1 is a possible D gene (5 bases). From germline, CDR1 is LGHNA and CDR2 YSLEER. The CDR3 contains 15 residues. V was clipped by 4 bases and J by 7 bases, with 19 bases between them. CDR3: CASSRNQGGRSGYTF. The DNA for the CDR3 is TGCGCCAGCAGCCGAAACCAGGGAGGTAGGAGTGGCTACACCTTC.

This rearrangement joins TRBV24-1 to TRBJ2-7, with 9 bases aligning to TRBD1. CDR3 length: 14 amino acids. With V trimmed by 3 bases and J by 2 bases, 1 base remained unmatched. The germline V gene encodes CDR1 KGHDR and CDR2 SFDVKD. The CDR3 nucleotides are TGTGCCACCAGTGATGGGGACAGGGCCTACGAGCAGTACTTC. Its translation is CATSDGDRAYEQYF.

The genes are TRBV11-3 and TRBJ2-1; 14 nucleotides agree with TRBD2. The germline CDR1 and CDR2 sequences are SGHNT and YENEEA. J gave up 9 bases and V 3 bases, and 4 bases lay outside the gene matches. The CDR3 is 15 amino acids. CDR3 sequence reads: CASSLGTSGGSEQFF. Written as DNA, the CDR3 is TGTGCCAGCAGCTTGGGGACTAGCGGGGGAAGTGAGCAGTTCTTC.